This is a list of T cell receptor beta chains from one sample in a study of T cell responses to AZD1222 COVID-19 vaccine. The protocol was immunoSEQ multiplex PCR, while the TCRdb copy is restricted to in-frame clones and leaves out a portion. Here the sample spans about 86,000 clones, around four fifths being singletons. Sequencing used peripheral blood, obtained on day 0 of AZD1222 vaccination. The receptors shown here come from an adult in good health. Both conserved end residues are part of each CDR3. The order of the fields is J gene, D gene, V gene, CDR3 length, CDR3 protein. The D gene is left open where the match is weak.

TRBJ2-2	TRBD1	TRBV9	19	CASSAILTGAEVTPGELFF
TRBJ1-6	.	TRBV7-9	15	CASRDRSIHNSPLHF
TRBJ2-5	.	TRBV18	13	CASSSTSQETQYF
TRBJ2-2	.	TRBV2	16	CASSEEGQQNTGELFF
TRBJ1-2	TRBD1	TRBV19	15	CASSIGGQGASGYTF
TRBJ2-3	.	TRBV29-1	14	CSVEDKEGTDTQYF
TRBJ2-4	TRBD1	TRBV28	13	CASRRTGENIQYF
TRBJ1-6	.	TRBV7-9	13	CASSLLTNSPLHF
TRBJ1-1	.	TRBV5-1	14	CASSSGSGGTEAFF
TRBJ1-2	TRBD1	TRBV10-3	12	CAIRDRISGYTF
TRBJ1-5	.	TRBV18	12	CASSQADQPQHF
TRBJ2-7	.	TRBV3-1/TRBV3-2	14	CASSPLTVSYEQYF
TRBJ1-1	.	TRBV19	14	CASSIEGETDEAFF
TRBJ2-7	.	TRBV21-1	15	CASSKVGQTNYEQYF
TRBJ1-5	.	TRBV30	14	CAWSVGGTHQPQHF
TRBJ2-5	.	TRBV14	13	CASSQGLVETQYF
TRBJ1-5	.	TRBV7-2	13	CASSQHKHQPQHF
TRBJ2-7	TRBD1	TRBV27	14	CASSLGTGFNEQYF
TRBJ2-7	TRBD1	TRBV7-6	16	CASSPQNRGYLAEQYF
TRBJ1-2	TRBD1	TRBV18	16	CASSPGGSGQSYGYTF
TRBJ2-2	TRBD2	TRBV5-1	16	CASSSPTSGNTGELFF
TRBJ2-5	.	TRBV7-6	15	CASSLASRAGETQYF
TRBJ2-7	.	TRBV7-9	12	CASTGDIYEQYF
TRBJ1-1	.	TRBV7-9	12	CASSPGGGLAFF
TRBJ2-7	TRBD1	TRBV28	14	CASNPGQGAREQYF
TRBJ2-7	.	TRBV21-1	12	CASTSRGYEQYF
TRBJ2-3	TRBD1	TRBV12-3/TRBV12-4	13	CASSGTASDTQYF
TRBJ2-1	.	TRBV2	13	CASSGDSANEQFF
TRBJ1-2	.	TRBV4-1	13	CASSQDSDYGYTF
TRBJ1-2	.	TRBV10-3	13	CAISESSPWLAYF
TRBJ1-1	.	TRBV3-1/TRBV3-2	15	CASSHGGSRNTEAFF
TRBJ2-2	.	TRBV28	14	CASSLGQNTGELFF
TRBJ1-6	.	TRBV11-3	12	CASSLGDSPLHF
TRBJ1-4	.	TRBV9	14	CASSVDAENEKLFF
TRBJ2-3	TRBD1	TRBV16	15	CASSQQGASTDTQYF
TRBJ1-1	.	TRBV6-6	15	CASSSPSGKNTEAFF
TRBJ2-1	.	TRBV30	11	CAWSPNYEQFF
TRBJ1-1	.	TRBV6-5	13	CASRGGRSTEAFF
TRBJ2-1	.	TRBV7-8	15	CASSLDRGSYNEQFF
TRBJ1-3	.	TRBV6-2/TRBV6-3	17	CASSYSRAKPSGNTIYF
TRBJ1-3	.	TRBV7-9	15	CASSETTLSGNTIYF
TRBJ1-1	.	TRBV18	13	CASSPDSQTEAFF
TRBJ1-2	.	TRBV28	14	CASRSGSLGYGYTF
TRBJ2-7	.	TRBV28	16	CASRGDRSGASYEQYF
TRBJ1-6	TRBD1	TRBV28	18	CASSSPGGQGTLNSPLHF
TRBJ2-1	TRBD2	TRBV15	18	CATSRDPPLAGGPAEQFF
TRBJ1-6	TRBD1	TRBV27	17	CASSRPRDRVYNSPLHF
TRBJ2-3	TRBD1	TRBV5-6	16	CASSETGGKSTDTQYF
TRBJ1-4	.	TRBV28	14	CASTAVATNEKLFF
TRBJ2-2	.	TRBV7-2	16	CASSLIGLENTGELFF
TRBJ2-1	.	TRBV3-1/TRBV3-2	16	CASSQPLAAQYNEQFF
TRBJ1-2	TRBD1	TRBV5-1	13	CASTMEGALGYTF
TRBJ2-1	TRBD1	TRBV28	12	CASNRQGDEQFF
TRBJ1-1	TRBD1	TRBV7-9	15	CASSPQGASGTEAFF
TRBJ1-2	.	TRBV5-5	13	CASSLSGNYGYTF
TRBJ1-3	.	TRBV6-1	13	CASSEQGGNTIYF